One and the same sample provided the 32 T cell receptor beta chains below, sequenced in a study of T cell responses to AZD1222 COVID-19 vaccine. Method: immunoSEQ multiplex PCR; TCRdb's copy keeps in-frame clones and lacks some. The sample contains 65,000 to 90,000 clones, roughly 89% of which appear only once. The sequencing here drew on peripheral blood, taken 28 days after the second AZD1222 dose. These receptors all come from an adult who received the AZD1222 COVID-19 vaccine.

This CDR3 reads CASRRASTYEQYF. The CDR3 DNA is TGTGCCAGCAGGAGGGCTTCCACCTACGAGCAGTACTTC. This sequence joins TRBV6-5 and TRBJ2-7; TRBD2 is a possible D gene (5 bases). CDR1 is MNHEY, CDR2 SVGAGI, per germline. V shed 6 bases and J shed 2 bases, with 11 bases lying between them. The CDR3 loop spans 13 amino acids.

The V gene is TRBV6-5, the J gene TRBJ2-3; D remains ambiguous. This CDR3 is built from 15 residues. The germline V and J ends were trimmed by 6 bases and 5 bases, with 18 bases remaining between them. Germline CDR1 is MNHEY and CDR2 is SVGAGI. The CDR3 bases are TGTGCCAGCAGCAAATCCCGGGCCACCGGAGATACGCAGTATTTT. Amino acid sequence: CASSKSRATGDTQYF.

The chain combines TRBV7-9 with TRBJ1-4; D is unresolved. The CDR3 spans 15 residues. V lost 3 bases and J lost 4, with 12 bases in between. Germline V gene data show CDR1 as SEHNR and CDR2 as FQNEAQ (reference sequence). The CDR3 DNA sequence: TGTGCCAGCAGCTTGAGGCCGGACCTTAATGAAAAACTGTTTTTT. Residues: CASSLRPDLNEKLFF. Drawing the rest from reference TRBV7-9 and TRBJ1-4, the complete variable domain is DTGVSQNPRHKITKRGQNVTFRCDPISEHNRLYWYRQTLGQGPEFLTYFQNEAQLEKSRLLSDRFSAERPKGSFSTLEIQRTEQGDSAMYLCASSLRPDLNEKLFFGSGTQLSVL.

This clone appeared a single time. This chain joins TRBV5-3 and TRBJ2-7; 11 nucleotides agree with TRBD1. TRBV5-3 falls under the ORF class, with uncertain function. The CDR3 length is 17 residues. Losses at the gene ends were 2 bases for V and 2 bases for J; bases not matched to a gene: 9. CDR3 protein: CARSFFLGQGAAYEQYV. The CDR3 DNA reads TGTGCCAGAAGCTTTTTTCTCGGACAGGGGGCGGCCTACGAGCAGTACGTC.

The chain combines TRBV11-3 with TRBJ1-1; D is unresolved. V dropped 2 bases and J dropped 0 bases, with 7 bases sitting between them. The CDR3 is 14 residues long. Germline CDR1 SGHNT, CDR2 YENEEA. CDR3 amino acids: CASSLPGMNTEAFF. The CDR3 DNA sequence: TGTGCCAGCAGCTTACCCGGAATGAACACTGAAGCTTTCTTT.

The chain carries TRBV5-6 and TRBJ2-3; D remains unclear. V lost 5 bases and J 4 bases, leaving 14 bases between the germline ends. CDR3 length: 14 residues. Germline V CDR1 and CDR2: SGHDT, YYEEEE. The CDR3 spells CASSPLRIPDTQYF. In DNA, the CDR3 is TGTGCCAGCAGTCCGCTCAGAATTCCAGATACGCAGTATTTT.

The V call is TRBV3-1 (or the pseudogene TRBV3-2), the J call TRBJ1-5, with D uncertain. Germline V lookup: CDR1 LGHDT, CDR2 YNNKEL (reference sequence). The V end was cut by 0 bases, the J end by 5 bases, with 11 bases between. There are 15 residues in the CDR3. The CDR3, as DNA: TGTGCCAGCAGCCAAGATGCGGCAGGCCATCAGCCCCAGCATTTT. Translation gives CASSQDAAGHQPQHF.

The chain recombines TRBV10-3 with TRBJ2-7; tentatively, D is TRBD1 or TRBD2 (6 bases each). Germline-derived CDR1 and CDR2 are ENHRY and SYGVKD. Between the trimmed V and J ends, which lost 10 bases and 2 bases, there was a span of 12 bases. The CDR3 loop spans 12 amino acids. This CDR3 is CATGDTTYEQYV. CDR3 coding DNA: TGTGCCACGGGGGACACTACCTACGAGCAGTACGTC.

The V call is TRBV2, the J call TRBJ2-1; D is unclear. Trimming stripped 8 bases from V and 5 bases from J, with 13 bases between. In germline, CDR1 is SNHLY, CDR2 FYNNEI. The CDR3 is 13 amino acids. The DNA for the CDR3 is TGTGCCAGCCAGGTTGAGTTCGACAATGAGCAGTTCTTC. Its translation is CASQVEFDNEQFF.

This chain joins TRBV6-5 and TRBJ2-1; D is undetermined. The CDR3 runs to 11 residues. Germline lookup yields CDR1 MNHEY and CDR2 SVGAGI. Trimming shortened V by 7 bases and J by 10 bases, and 11 bases separated the two germline ends. The CDR3 protein is CASTPLEEQFF. CDR3 sequence (DNA): TGTGCCAGCACTCCCCTAGAAGAGCAGTTCTTC.

DNA for the CDR3: TGTGCCTGGTCTCGGACAGGGTCCAGATCCTACGAGCAGTACTTC. This codes for CAWSRTGSRSYEQYF. The chain recombines TRBV30 with TRBJ2-7; 8 bases match TRBD1. The germline CDR1 and CDR2 sequences are GTSNPN and SVGIG (reference sequence). The length of the CDR3 is 15 residues. Trimming took 5 bases from V and 1 from J; bases not matched to a gene: 10.

J is TRBJ2-5 and V is TRBV6-2 or TRBV6-3; weak D call: TRBD1 (6 bases). The CDR3 spans 16 residues. V was cut by 5 bases and J by 0 bases, with 16 bases left in between. The germline V gene has CDR1 MNHEY and CDR2 SVGEGT. CDR3 DNA sequence: TGTGCCAGCAGTGCCCCTCTACAGGGAGACCAAGAGACCCAGTACTTC. This encodes CASSAPLQGDQETQYF.

V is TRBV28 and J is TRBJ2-1; no firm D call. Germline values: CDR1 MDHEN, CDR2 SYDVKM. The length of the CDR3 is 14 residues. The V end was cut by 3 bases, the J end by 12 bases, with 18 bases between. CDR3 bases: TGTGCCAGCAGTTTCCCGGACGTCAGCAGGCGGCAGTTCTTC. It translates to CASSFPDVSRRQFF. Full variable domain (missing parts from reference TRBV28 and TRBJ2-1): DVKVTQSSRYLVKRTGEKVFLECVQDMDHENMFWYRQDPGLGLRLIYFSYDVKMKEKGDIPEGYSVSREKKERFSLILESASTNQTSMYLCASSFPDVSRRQFFGPGTRLTVL.

The chain links TRBV6-5 to TRBJ1-3; 9 bases are shared with TRBD1. The J segment lost 0 bases and the V segment lost 11 bases, leaving 5 bases of the junction unmatched. Looked up from germline, CDR1 is MNHEY and CDR2 is SVGAGI. The CDR3 loop spans 14 amino acids. This CDR3 is CAHRQGGSGNTIYF. The CDR3 DNA reads TGTGCCCATAGACAGGGGGGCTCTGGAAACACCATATATTTT.

The chain carries TRBV3-1 (or the pseudogene TRBV3-2) and TRBJ2-5; D unresolved. V was shortened by 0 bases and J by 4 bases, with 3 bases between the two germline ends. This CDR3 has 12 amino acids. Per the germline V gene, CDR1 is LGHDT and CDR2 is YNNKEL (reference sequence). CDR3 in amino acids: CASSQERETQYF. The CDR3 region has the DNA TGTGCCAGCAGCCAAGAGCGAGAGACCCAGTACTTC.

V and J are TRBV25-1 and TRBJ2-2; possibly TRBD1 or TRBD2 for D (5 bases each). Germline CDR1 is MGHDK and CDR2 is SYGVNS. V was clipped by 1 base and J by 0 bases, with 6 bases between them. The length of the CDR3 is 15 residues. CDR3 sequence reads: CASSELGANTGELFF. The CDR3 DNA follows: TGTGCCAGCAGTGAATTGGGGGCGAACACCGGGGAGCTGTTTTTT.

This chain links TRBV3-1 (or the pseudogene TRBV3-2) with TRBJ1-4; possibly TRBD1 for D (6 bases). This CDR3 spans 16 amino acids. Trimming removed 4 bases from V and 4 bases from J, with 16 bases in between. Germline V gene lookup returns CDR1 LGHDT and CDR2 YNNKEL (reference sequence). CDR3 amino acids: CASSRHPGVGNEKLFF. The CDR3 nucleotides read TGTGCCAGCAGCCGACATCCAGGGGTGGGTAATGAAAAACTGTTTTTT.

The V gene is TRBV4-3, the J gene TRBJ1-2; D is unresolved. This CDR3 has 15 residues. V lost 0 bases, J lost 6 bases, and 14 bases lay in between. Germline V gene lookup returns CDR1 LGHNA and CDR2 YSLEER. The CDR3 sequence: CASSQDLWAGNGYTF. In DNA, the CDR3 is TGCGCCAGCAGCCAAGATTTATGGGCAGGCAATGGCTACACCTTC.

The chain combines TRBV23-1 with TRBJ2-7; D is tentatively TRBD1 or TRBD2 (5 bases each). Being an ORF, TRBV23-1 has a function that is uncertain. The V end lost 7 bases, the J end lost 1 base, and 23 bases lay between the germline ends. The CDR3 contains 17 residues. CDR3 in DNA: TGCGCCAGCACCAAAATCCCGGGGCCAACAAGGTCCTACGAGCAGTACGTC. Protein product: CASTKIPGPTRSYEQYV.

The chain carries TRBV3-1 (or the pseudogene TRBV3-2) and TRBJ2-1; 16 bases line up with TRBD2. V trimming: 2 bases; J trimming: 9 bases; junction bases outside the gene matches: 10. The CDR3 covers 18 residues. Germline V CDR1 and CDR2: LGHDT, YNNKEL (reference sequence). The CDR3 sequence is CASSQTLPGLAGGREQFF. The CDR3 DNA sequence: TGTGCCAGCAGCCAAACTCTTCCGGGACTAGCGGGAGGGCGTGAGCAGTTCTTC.

This chain uses TRBV29-1 with TRBJ2-5, with D uncertain. The CDR3 runs 13 residues. Between the trimmed V and J ends, which lost 7 bases and 7 bases, there was a span of 19 bases. Germline CDR1 reads SQVTM; CDR2 reads ANQGSEA. The CDR3: CSAHSPPALTQYF. CDR3 bases: TGCAGCGCCCATTCCCCCCCCGCGTTGACCCAGTACTTC.

The chain has TRBV11-3 and TRBJ2-3; TRBD2 aligns across 8 bases. The CDR3 length is 17 residues. The V gene end was trimmed by 1 base and the J gene end by 2 bases; junction bases not matched to a gene: 8. CDR1 and CDR2 (germline): SGHNT, YENEEA. As DNA, the CDR3 is TGTGCCAGCAGCTTAGGGCCCGGGACTAGAGTCACAGATACGCAGTATTTT. The encoded protein is CASSLGPGTRVTDTQYF. Using reference TRBV11-3 and TRBJ2-3 for the parts outside the CDR3, the full variable domain is EAGVVQSPRYKIIEKKQPVAFWCNPISGHNTLYWYLQNLGQGPELLIRYENEEAVDDSQLPKDRFSAERLKGVDSTLKIQPAELGDSAVYLCASSLGPGTRVTDTQYFGPGTRLTVL.

The V and J genes are TRBV28 and TRBJ1-2, with 7 nucleotides matching TRBD1. CDR1 is MDHEN and CDR2 is SYDVKM in the germline V gene. The trim removed 6 bases at V and 0 bases at J, leaving 1 base unmatched. The CDR3 spans 13 residues. The CDR3 is CASRGTANYGYTF. CDR3 DNA: TGTGCCAGCAGAGGGACAGCTAACTATGGCTACACCTTC.

The chain is built from TRBV7-3 and TRBJ2-2; 9 bases align to TRBD2. This CDR3 region has 18 residues. V lost 2 bases and J lost 2; bases outside the gene matches: 9. Germline V gives CDR1 SGHTA, CDR2 FQGTGA. CDR3 amino acids: CASSLLPQAGGNTGELFF. DNA for the CDR3: TGTGCCAGCAGCTTACTCCCCCAAGCGGGGGGTAACACCGGGGAGCTGTTTTTT.

This clone has a handful of counts. This chain links TRBV21-1 with TRBJ2-7. TRBV21-1 corresponds to a pseudogene. The CDR3 is made up of 12 amino acids. CDR3 region: CASSNRNPEQYF. CDR3 coding DNA: TGTGCCAGCAGCAATAGGAACCCCGAGCAGTACTTC.

This rearrangement joins TRBV5-1 to TRBJ2-1; D perhaps matches TRBD2 (6 bases). Germline CDR1 reads SGHRS; CDR2 reads YFSETQ. V lost 4 bases and J 10 bases, leaving 12 bases between the germline ends. The CDR3 runs to 12 residues. CDR3 residues: CASSTPSEEQFF. For the CDR3, the DNA is TGCGCCAGCAGCACCCCTAGCGAAGAGCAGTTCTTC.

The J gene is TRBJ2-2, the V gene TRBV7-2; no firm D call. V dropped 0 bases and J dropped 3 bases, with 11 bases sitting between them. Germline assignment: CDR1 SGHTA and CDR2 FQGNSA. This CDR3 spans 16 amino acids. Written as DNA, the CDR3 is TGTGCCAGCAGCTTAGCGCCGGGCGATCACACCGGGGAGCTGTTTTTT. Translated, it gives CASSLAPGDHTGELFF.

This clone was seen a few times. This CDR3 reads CASSYLQGSNQPQHF. The CDR3 bases are TGTGCCAGCAGTTATTTACAGGGTAGCAATCAGCCCCAGCATTTT. The V gene is TRBV28, the J gene TRBJ1-5; D possibly corresponds to TRBD1 (6 bases). CDR3 length: 15 amino acids. V was trimmed by 4 bases and J by 0 bases, leaving 10 bases between them. Looked up from germline, CDR1 is MDHEN and CDR2 is SYDVKM.

The table lists this clone with a count of one. V and J are TRBV18 and TRBJ2-3, with unresolved D. The CDR3 loop spans 14 amino acids. Germline-derived CDR1 and CDR2 are KGHSH and LQKENI. Trimming removed 3 bases at V and 2 bases at J, with 9 bases between. The CDR3 is CASSPLGFTDTQYF. The CDR3 DNA is TGTGCCAGCTCACCGCTGGGGTTCACAGATACGCAGTATTTT.

Here the CDR3 reads CAWSPRAEAFF. The CDR3, as DNA: TGTGCCTGGAGTCCACGGGCCGAAGCTTTCTTT. The chain recombines TRBV30 with TRBJ1-1, with D unresolved. The germline V and J ends were trimmed by 2 bases and 8 bases, with 9 bases remaining between them. Germline CDR1 GTSNPN, CDR2 SVGIG (reference sequence). The CDR3 length is 11 residues.

This clone is a singleton in its sample. The rearrangement joins TRBV19 to TRBJ2-1, with 7 bases identical to TRBD2. Germline CDR1 reads LNHDA; CDR2 reads SQIVND (reference sequence). The CDR3 totals 16 residues. J gave up 7 bases and V 5 bases, and 14 bases lay outside the gene matches. CDR3 residues: CASSPLRRESRNEQFF. For the CDR3, the DNA is TGTGCCAGTAGTCCCCTCCGGCGGGAGAGCCGGAATGAGCAGTTCTTC. Filled out from reference TRBV19 and TRBJ2-1, the complete variable domain reads DGGITQSPKYLFRKEGQNVTLSCEQNLNHDAMYWYRQDPGQGLRLIYYSQIVNDFQKGDIAEGYSVSREKKESFPLTVTSAQKNPTAFYLCASSPLRRESRNEQFFGPGTRLTVL.

The chain couples TRBV24-1 to TRBJ1-1; perhaps TRBD1 as D (6 bases). The V gene's germline CDR1 is KGHDR and CDR2 SFDVKD. This CDR3 has 11 amino acids. V lost 6 bases and J lost 9, with 10 bases in between. The CDR3 here is CATSTRGKAFF. The CDR3 DNA is TGTGCCACCAGTACAAGGGGGAAAGCTTTCTTT.